The clone carrying this TCR beta chain was seen many times. As yet, its antigen is unknown. Thyroid surgery took place with no prior treatment in any patient. These data belong to a study of metastatic and nonmetastatic thyroid tumors. The overall study: Across blood and tumor or nodule tissue, repertoires from malignant and benign thyroid patients were compared with one another.

As processed by the authors: A classifier for distant metastasis in papillary thyroid cancer was constructed using CDR3 differences observed across clinicopathological groups. Using MiXCR, TCRdb reanalyzed the PCR reads. TCRdb's processing, not the authors', yielded these V and J calls. The table includes 23,000 or so clones, more than 20% detected once. The CDR3 contains 13 residues. Trimming took 5 bases from V and 4 from J, leaving 10 bases between them. Germline values: CDR1 SGHTA, CDR2 FQGNSA. Overall study findings and caveats: When malignant thyroid tumors were compared with benign nodules, TCR beta diversity was reportedly significantly higher in the malignant tumors. This held in both blood and tumor samples.

This TCR derives from a male donor with papillary thyroid cancer or a benign thyroid nodule (not recorded which). Some clones in this sample may be carry-over from other donors' samples. The sample comprised tumor tissue. This sequence joins TRBV7-2 and TRBJ2-3; maybe TRBD1 (6 bases). The CDR3 region has the DNA TGTGCCAGCAGCCAGGACAGTGCAGATACGCAGTATTTT. This encodes CASSQDSADTQYF.